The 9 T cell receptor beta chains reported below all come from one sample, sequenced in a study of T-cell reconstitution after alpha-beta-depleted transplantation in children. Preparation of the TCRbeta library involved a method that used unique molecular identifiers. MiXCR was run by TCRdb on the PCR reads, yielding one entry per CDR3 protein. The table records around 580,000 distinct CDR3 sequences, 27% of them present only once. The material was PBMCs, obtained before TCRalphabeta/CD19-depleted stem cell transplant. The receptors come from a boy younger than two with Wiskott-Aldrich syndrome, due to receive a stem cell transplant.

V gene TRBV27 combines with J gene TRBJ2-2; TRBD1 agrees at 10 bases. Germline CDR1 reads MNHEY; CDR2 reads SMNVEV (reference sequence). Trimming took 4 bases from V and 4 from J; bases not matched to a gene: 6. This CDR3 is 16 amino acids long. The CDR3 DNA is TGTGCCAGCAGTTCGGGACAGGGGATGAGCACCGGGGAGCTGTTTTTT. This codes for CASSSGQGMSTGELFF.

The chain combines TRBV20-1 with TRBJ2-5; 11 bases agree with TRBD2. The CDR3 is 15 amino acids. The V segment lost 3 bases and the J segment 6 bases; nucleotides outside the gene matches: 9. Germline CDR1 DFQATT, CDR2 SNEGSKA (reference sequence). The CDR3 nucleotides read TGCAGTGCTAGTGGTGAACTAGCGGGAGTGCAGACCCAGTACTTC. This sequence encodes CSASGELAGVQTQYF.

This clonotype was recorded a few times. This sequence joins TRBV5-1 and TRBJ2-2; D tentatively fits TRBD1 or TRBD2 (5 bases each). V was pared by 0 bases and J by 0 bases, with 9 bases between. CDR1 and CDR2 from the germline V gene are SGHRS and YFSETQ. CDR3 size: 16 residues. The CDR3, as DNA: TGCGCCAGCAGCTTGGTGAGGGGCGCGAACACCGGGGAGCTGTTTTTT. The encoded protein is CASSLVRGANTGELFF.

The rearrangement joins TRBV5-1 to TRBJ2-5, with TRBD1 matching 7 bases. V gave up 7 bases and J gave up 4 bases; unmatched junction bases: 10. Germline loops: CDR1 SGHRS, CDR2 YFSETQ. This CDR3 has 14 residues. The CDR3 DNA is TGCGCCAGCTCGACAGGGAGTGAAGGAGAGACCCAGTACTTC. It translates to CASSTGSEGETQYF. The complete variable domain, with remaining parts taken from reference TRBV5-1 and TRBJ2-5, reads KAGVTQTPRYLIKTRGQQVTLSCSPISGHRSVSWYQQTPGQGLQFLFEYFSETQRNKGNFPGRFSGRQFSNSRSEMNVSTLELGDSALYLCASSTGSEGETQYFGPGTRLLVL.

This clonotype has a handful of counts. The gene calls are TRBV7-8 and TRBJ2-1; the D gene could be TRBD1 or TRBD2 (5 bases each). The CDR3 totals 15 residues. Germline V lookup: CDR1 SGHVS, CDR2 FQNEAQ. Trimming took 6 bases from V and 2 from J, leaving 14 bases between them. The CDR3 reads CASRFWDAAYNEQFF. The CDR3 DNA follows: TGTGCCAGCAGGTTCTGGGACGCCGCCTACAATGAGCAGTTCTTC.

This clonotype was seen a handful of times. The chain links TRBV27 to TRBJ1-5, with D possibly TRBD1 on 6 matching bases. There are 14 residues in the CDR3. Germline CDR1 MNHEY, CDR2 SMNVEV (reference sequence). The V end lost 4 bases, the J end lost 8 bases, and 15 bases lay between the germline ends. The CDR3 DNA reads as TGTGCCAGCAGTTCTCAGGGGTTTAGCGAGCCCCAGCATTTT. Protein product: CASSSQGFSEPQHF.

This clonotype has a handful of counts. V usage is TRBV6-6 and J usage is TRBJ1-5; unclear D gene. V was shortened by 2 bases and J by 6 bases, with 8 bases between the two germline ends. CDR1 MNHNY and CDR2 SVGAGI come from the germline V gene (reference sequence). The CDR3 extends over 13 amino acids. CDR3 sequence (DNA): TGTGCCAGCAGTTACCCGATGGGTCAGCCCCAGCATTTT. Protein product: CASSYPMGQPQHF.

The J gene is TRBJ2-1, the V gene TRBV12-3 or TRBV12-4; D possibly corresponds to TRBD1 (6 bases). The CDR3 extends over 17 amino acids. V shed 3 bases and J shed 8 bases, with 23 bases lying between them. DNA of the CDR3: TGTGCCAGCAGTTTGCCCAATGGGGGCCGCAGTACCTATGAGCAGTTCTTC. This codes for CASSLPNGGRSTYEQFF.

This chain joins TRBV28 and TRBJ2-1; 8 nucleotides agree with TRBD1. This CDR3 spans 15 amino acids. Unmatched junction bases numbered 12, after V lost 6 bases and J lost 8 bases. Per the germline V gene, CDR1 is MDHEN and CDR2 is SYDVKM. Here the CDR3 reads CASRGMDRVVDEQFF. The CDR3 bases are TGTGCCAGCAGGGGTATGGACAGGGTGGTAGATGAGCAGTTCTTC.